This T cell receptor (beta chain) was recovered during a study of blood T cell repertoires in COVID-19. Under the authors' procedure: Reference gene primer amplification in the assay estimated nucleated cell counts. Clones were sequenced by immunoSEQ multiplex PCR, and TCRdb holds only the in-frame ones, with some missing. The DNA gave D and trimming, while V, J and clone size come from that table. The sample has hundreds of thousands of clones; more than 85% are singletons. The receptor comes from a man between 65 and 85 years old with acute or convalescent COVID-19. The sequenced material came from peripheral blood.

CDR3: CASSEVAGFIDTQYF. CDR3 in DNA: TGTGCCAGCAGCGAAGTAGCGGGATTTATAGATACGCAGTATTTT. The J gene is TRBJ2-3, the V gene TRBV7-2; 8 bases align to TRBD2. Germline assignment: CDR1 SGHTA and CDR2 FQGNSA. The CDR3 consists of 15 residues. The V segment lost 5 bases and the J segment 5 bases; nucleotides outside the gene matches: 9.